The rows below give T cell receptor beta chains drawn from one sample of a study of CD8+ T cells in alopecia areata. Here immunoSEQ multiplex PCR was the method, and the copy in TCRdb shows in-frame clones only, minus some. Of roughly 200,000 clones listed, 63% are singletons. The source was CD4+ T cells sorted from blood, collected at week 0. These receptors were collected from a human donor with alopecia areata. The CDR3 runs from the conserved cysteine through the conserved F or W. The D gene is left open where the match is weak. Clone size is stated in some rows and not others, as once, few, many or a class when expanded.

v_gene	d_gene	j_gene	abundance	CDR3aa	CDR3nt
TRBV7-2	.	TRBJ1-2	.	CASSPRQDYGYTF	TGTGCCAGCAGCCCTCGACAGGACTATGGCTACACCTTC
TRBV13	.	TRBJ2-2	.	CASSLPGTGELFF	TGTGCCAGCAGCTTACCGGGGACCGGGGAGCTGTTTTTT
TRBV6-5	.	TRBJ2-7	.	CASSYPGLEKQYF	TGTGCCAGCAGTTACCCGGGCCTTGAGAAGCAGTACTTC
TRBV27	TRBD1	TRBJ1-6	.	CASKTGALAPLHF	TGTGCCAGCAAAACAGGGGCCTTGGCACCCCTCCACTTT
TRBV4-3	.	TRBJ1-2	.	CASSQDQQGQSYGYTF	TGCGCCAGCAGCCAAGATCAACAGGGTCAGAGCTATGGCTACACCTTC
TRBV29-1	.	TRBJ2-1	once	CSVADGNEQFF	TGCAGCGTGGCAGATGGGAATGAGCAGTTCTTC
TRBV14	.	TRBJ2-3	.	CASSQVDLVLTDTQYF	TGTGCCAGCAGCCAGGTGGACCTAGTACTCACAGATACGCAGTATTTT
TRBV9	.	TRBJ2-1	.	CASSAEFRDGGTQFF	TGTGCCAGCAGCGCAGAATTCAGGGATGGAGGTACGCAGTTCTTC
TRBV29-1	.	TRBJ2-1	.	CSVERTAGNEQFF	TGCAGCGTTGAACGGACAGCGGGGAATGAGCAGTTCTTC
TRBV9	TRBD2	TRBJ2-5	.	CASSVDTSGTGTQYF	TGTGCCAGCAGCGTAGACACTAGCGGTACGGGGACCCAGTACTTC
TRBV29-1	.	TRBJ1-1	.	CSVESRLNTEAFF	TGCAGCGTTGAATCGAGACTGAACACTGAAGCTTTCTTT
TRBV5-1	TRBD1	TRBJ1-6	.	CASSLGQGSFSPLHF	TGCGCCAGCAGCTTAGGACAGGGGAGTTTTTCACCCCTCCACTTT
TRBV30	TRBD2	TRBJ2-3	few	CAWTHSGGPQYF	TGTGCCTGGACACACAGCGGGGGGCCGCAGTATTTT
TRBV29-1	.	TRBJ1-1	.	CSVEGRANFEAFF	TGCAGCGTTGAAGGCAGGGCGAATTTCGAAGCTTTCTTT
TRBV2	.	TRBJ2-5	.	CASTPEVGETQYF	TGTGCCAGCACCCCCGAGGTCGGAGAGACCCAGTACTTC
TRBV19	.	TRBJ1-1	once	CASSRTVWGTEAFF	TGTGCCAGTAGTCGAACGGTCTGGGGGACTGAAGCTTTCTTT
TRBV6-6	TRBD1	TRBJ1-5	.	CASSLGQVNQPQHF	TGTGCCAGCAGTTTGGGACAGGTCAATCAGCCCCAGCATTTT
TRBV30	.	TRBJ2-2	.	CAWAPFRGELFF	TGTGCCTGGGCCCCCTTCCGTGGGGAGCTGTTTTTT
TRBV29-1	.	TRBJ1-1	.	CSVGQAINTEAFF	TGCAGCGTTGGGCAGGCGATAAACACTGAAGCTTTCTTT
TRBV18	.	TRBJ1-1	.	CASSPSTFGTEAFF	TGTGCCAGCTCACCCAGCACGTTTGGCACTGAAGCTTTCTTT
TRBV30	TRBD1	TRBJ1-2	.	CAWTDRGSGYTF	TGTGCCTGGACTGACAGGGGTAGTGGCTACACCTTC
TRBV29-1	.	TRBJ2-5	.	CSVERGNGETQYF	TGCAGCGTTGAGAGGGGGAACGGAGAGACCCAGTACTTC
TRBV18	.	TRBJ2-1	.	CASSPGDDEQFF	TGTGCCAGCTCACCAGGCGATGATGAGCAGTTCTTC
TRBV30	TRBD1	TRBJ1-6	few	CASTRGTATHNSPLHF	TGTGCCTCCACTCGGGGGACAGCTACTCATAATTCACCCCTCCACTTT
TRBV29-1	.	TRBJ2-3	.	CSVRPGADTQYF	TGCAGCGTTCGCCCAGGGGCAGATACGCAGTATTTT
TRBV7-2	.	TRBJ2-3	few	CASGFLTPLTDTQYF	TGTGCCAGCGGATTCCTCACTCCTCTCACAGATACGCAGTATTTT
TRBV30	.	TRBJ1-2	.	CAWSPVAGGASGYTF	TGTGCCTGGAGTCCGGTGGCGGGGGGCGCGTCTGGCTACACCTTC
TRBV29-1	.	TRBJ2-6	few	CSVATGAWSGANVLTF	TGCAGCGTCGCAACCGGGGCTTGGTCTGGGGCCAACGTCCTGACTTTC
TRBV9	.	TRBJ1-2	.	CASSVGLGAGNGYTF	TGTGCCAGCAGCGTAGGGTTGGGAGCCGGCAATGGCTACACCTTC
TRBV5-1	TRBD1	TRBJ1-1	.	CASLGQGGTEAFF	TGCGCCAGCCTAGGACAGGGGGGGACTGAAGCTTTCTTT
TRBV7-2	.	TRBJ1-2	.	CASSLTPSGGYTF	TGTGCCAGCAGCTTAACACCCTCCGGGGGCTACACCTTC
TRBV13	.	TRBJ2-5	.	CASSLGVGTQYF	TGTGCCAGCAGCTTAGGAGTTGGGACCCAGTACTTC
TRBV11-2	.	TRBJ2-7	.	CASSLTGEQYF	TGTGCCAGCAGCTTAACTGGGGAGCAGTACTTC
TRBV29-1	.	TRBJ2-1	.	CSVVGGGTSNEQFF	TGCAGCGTTGTGGGAGGGGGCACCTCCAATGAGCAGTTCTTC
TRBV1	.	TRBJ2-2	.	CTSSLGTEAAGELFF	TGCACCAGCAGCCTGGGGACAGAGGCCGCGGGGGAGCTGTTTTTT
TRBV29-1	.	TRBJ1-1	once	CSVRVGLNTEAFF	TGCAGCGTTCGAGTGGGCTTGAACACTGAAGCTTTCTTT
TRBV28	.	TRBJ2-2	.	CASRYLDTGELFF	TGTGCCAGCAGATACCTAGACACCGGGGAGCTGTTTTTT
TRBV7-3	.	TRBJ2-5	.	CASSLEYREQETQYF	TGTGCCAGCAGTCTAGAGTACAGGGAGCAGGAGACCCAGTACTTC
TRBV9	.	TRBJ2-7	.	CASSVEPLAGVKEQYF	TGTGCCAGCAGCGTAGAGCCCCTGGCAGGGGTTAAAGAGCAGTACTTC
TRBV19	.	TRBJ2-5	.	CASSQSSKETQYF	TGTGCCAGTAGTCAGAGTTCCAAAGAGACCCAGTACTTC
TRBV13	.	TRBJ2-3	.	CASSLAKDTQYF	TGTGCCAGCAGCTTAGCTAAAGATACGCAGTATTTT
TRBV27	.	TRBJ2-3	few	CASSTLTDTQYF	TGTGCCAGCAGTACTCTCACAGATACGCAGTATTTT
TRBV7-3	.	TRBJ2-5	.	CASSLTSGETQYF	TGTGCCAGCAGCTTAACATCAGGAGAGACCCAGTACTTC
TRBV27	TRBD1	TRBJ2-1	.	CASSFSGQGAYNEQFF	TGTGCCAGCAGTTTCTCAGGACAGGGAGCCTACAATGAGCAGTTCTTC
TRBV9	.	TRBJ1-6	.	CASSGGENSPLHF	TGTGCCAGCAGCGGGGGGGAGAATTCACCCCTCCACTTT
TRBV30	.	TRBJ1-2	.	CAWSGHTGLYGYTF	TGTGCCTGGAGTGGGCACACCGGCCTCTATGGCTACACCTTC
TRBV4-1	TRBD1	TRBJ1-5	.	CASSQPGQDQPQHF	TGCGCCAGCAGCCAACCTGGACAGGATCAGCCCCAGCATTTT
TRBV6-1	.	TRBJ1-2	.	CASSEQSGSYGYTF	TGTGCCAGCAGTGAACAGTCGGGGAGCTATGGCTACACCTTC
TRBV18	TRBD1	TRBJ2-5	many	CASSPGTAQETQYF	TGTGCCAGCTCACCCGGGACAGCCCAAGAGACCCAGTACTTC
TRBV7-2	.	TRBJ1-2	many	CASSLPGGAGGYTF	TGTGCCAGCAGCTTACCGGGGGGCGCGGGCGGCTACACCTTC
TRBV30	.	TRBJ1-4	.	CAWSLLLGEKLFF	TGTGCCTGGAGTCTCCTCTTGGGGGAAAAACTGTTTTTT
TRBV30	TRBD1	TRBJ1-5	.	CAWSAGTGVNQPQHF	TGTGCCTGGAGTGCCGGGACAGGGGTCAATCAGCCCCAGCATTTT
TRBV29-1	.	TRBJ1-1	.	CSATGNTEAFF	TGCAGCGCGACAGGGAACACTGAAGCTTTCTTT
TRBV30	.	TRBJ1-4	once	CAWSLGGTPNEKLFF	TGTGCCTGGAGTTTAGGAGGGACACCTAATGAAAAACTGTTTTTT
TRBV4-3	.	TRBJ2-4	.	CASSQEKQGAKNIQYF	TGCGCCAGCAGCCAAGAGAAGCAGGGAGCCAAAAACATTCAGTACTTC
TRBV6-4	TRBD1	TRBJ2-5	few	CASSQGAKTQYF	TGTGCCAGCAGCCAGGGGGCGAAGACCCAGTACTTC
TRBV29-1	.	TRBJ2-3	few	CSVQGRVTDTQYF	TGCAGCGTTCAGGGCAGGGTGACAGATACGCAGTATTTT
TRBV7-8	.	TRBJ1-5	.	CASSSGTSNSNQPQHF	TGTGCCAGCAGCTCGGGGACGAGTAATAGCAATCAGCCCCAGCATTTT
TRBV29-1	.	TRBJ1-2	.	CSVEAGALNYGYTF	TGCAGCGTTGAAGCGGGGGCTCTTAACTATGGCTACACCTTC